Sequencing of this T cell receptor beta chain was carried out in a study of OX40 agonist ivuxolimab in advanced cancers. Study in general: Participants, about 83% male, averaged approximately 56 years of age, ranging from about 23 to 90. Three patients, one with hepatocellular carcinoma and two with cutaneous melanoma, responded partially.

The protocol was immunoSEQ multiplex PCR, while the TCRdb copy is restricted to in-frame clones and leaves out a portion. The repertoire holds tens of thousands of clones, with approximately 93% as singletons. This CDR3 comprises 15 residues. The junction had 5 bases not matched to a gene; V was cut back by 3 bases and J by 4 bases. Germline V gene data show CDR1 as LGHNA and CDR2 as YSLEER. The sequence was collected from an adult with an advanced solid tumor such as melanoma, head and neck, liver or kidney cancer. The genes are TRBV4-3 and TRBJ2-2; 7 bases agree with TRBD2. The sample here was CD4+ or CD8+ T cells sorted from blood, taken in a trial of the OX40 agonist ivuxolimab. In DNA form, the CDR3 reads TGCGCCAGCAGCCAGGCTACTAGCGTCACCGGGGAGCTGTTTTTT. Encoded protein: CASSQATSVTGELFF.